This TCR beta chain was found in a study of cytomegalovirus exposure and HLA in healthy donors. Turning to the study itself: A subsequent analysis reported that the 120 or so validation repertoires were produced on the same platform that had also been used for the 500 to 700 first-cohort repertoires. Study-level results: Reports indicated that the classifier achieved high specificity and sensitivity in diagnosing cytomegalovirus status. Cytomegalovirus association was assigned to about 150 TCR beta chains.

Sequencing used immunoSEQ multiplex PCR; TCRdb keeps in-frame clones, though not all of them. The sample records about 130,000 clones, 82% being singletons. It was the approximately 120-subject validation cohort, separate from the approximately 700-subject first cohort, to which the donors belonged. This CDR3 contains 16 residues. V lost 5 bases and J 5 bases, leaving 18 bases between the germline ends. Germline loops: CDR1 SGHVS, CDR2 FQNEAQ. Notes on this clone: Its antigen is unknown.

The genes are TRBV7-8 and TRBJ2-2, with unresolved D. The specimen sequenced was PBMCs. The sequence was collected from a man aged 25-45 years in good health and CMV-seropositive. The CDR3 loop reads CASSPTDLWLTGELFF. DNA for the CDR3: TGTGCCAGCAGCCCTACCGATCTCTGGTTAACCGGGGAGCTGTTTTTT.